Below are 32 T cell receptor beta chains sequenced from a single sample in a study of brain T cells in children with intractable seizures. Assay: immunoSEQ multiplex PCR; the TCRdb copy retains only in-frame clones and omits some. The data show hundreds of thousands of clones, 93% seen once. Time point: blood from clinic visit 5 months post-surgery; TSC patient then seizure free. The sequencing here drew on peripheral blood, taken 5 to 6 months after surgery. Every receptor here comes from a boy under three years old with tuberous sclerosis and intractable seizures.

The chain recombines TRBV6-5 with TRBJ2-7; 7 nucleotides agree with TRBD1. Germline V gene lookup returns CDR1 MNHEY and CDR2 SVGAGI. V gave up 7 bases and J gave up 2 bases; unmatched junction bases: 11. This CDR3 region has 15 residues. CDR3 DNA sequence: TGTGCCAGCAAGAGGGGGACAGTCATTACCTACGAGCAGTACTTC. It specifies CASKRGTVITYEQYF.

The DNA of the CDR3 is TGTGCCAGTAGTTCTTGGCAGGGTTGGAGTGAGCAGTTCTTC. The encoded protein is CASSSWQGWSEQFF. V is TRBV19 and J is TRBJ2-1; TRBD1 might be the D (5 bases). Germline V gene lookup returns CDR1 LNHDA and CDR2 SQIVND (reference sequence). The CDR3 consists of 14 residues. V was pared by 5 bases and J by 9 bases, with 17 bases between.

The rearrangement uses TRBV19 and TRBJ2-6; 9 bases align to TRBD1. The CDR3 totals 16 residues. Trimming took 5 bases from V and 0 from J; bases not matched to a gene: 2. Germline loops: CDR1 LNHDA, CDR2 SQIVND (reference sequence). For the CDR3, the DNA is TGTGCCAGTAGTTTGGACAGGGGCTCTGGGGCCAACGTCCTGACTTTC. Its translation: CASSLDRGSGANVLTF.

The chain combines TRBV7-2 with TRBJ1-1; unclear D gene. Looked up from germline, CDR1 is SGHTA and CDR2 is FQGNSA. There are 14 residues in the CDR3. The V end was cut by 0 bases, the J end by 8 bases, with 13 bases between. The CDR3 DNA reads as TGTGCCAGCAGCTTAGCGCCAGCCCGGCGGGAAGCTTTCTTT. Translating it yields CASSLAPARREAFF.

This clone was seen once. The V and J genes are TRBV18 and TRBJ1-4; TRBD1 is a possible D gene (6 bases). Germline V gene sequence: CDR1 KGHSH, CDR2 LQKENI. This CDR3 is 13 amino acids long. V lost 8 bases and J 8 bases, leaving 15 bases between the germline ends. The CDR3, as DNA: TGTGCCAGCCATGGGGGCATTGGAGAAAAACTGTTTTTT. It specifies CASHGGIGEKLFF.

The V gene is TRBV11-2, the J gene TRBJ2-1, with TRBD2 matching over 7 bases. Germline trimming cut 10 bases from V and 5 bases from J; bases unmatched to any gene: 11. Germline CDR1 SGHAT, CDR2 FQNNGV. CDR3 size: 14 residues. The CDR3 here is CANTGLAEDNEQFF. As DNA, the CDR3 is TGTGCCAACACGGGGCTAGCGGAGGACAATGAGCAGTTCTTC.

The V and J genes are TRBV7-4 and TRBJ1-5; 8 bases line up with TRBD1. After removal of 3 bases from V and 3 bases from J, the junction contained 10 bases not matched to a gene. The CDR3 has 17 residues. Germline V gene sequence: CDR1 SGHVT, CDR2 SQSDAQ. CDR3 region: CASSFGQGPRLNQPQHF. In DNA form, the CDR3 reads TGTGCCAGCAGCTTCGGACAGGGCCCGAGACTCAATCAGCCCCAGCATTTT.

The rearrangement uses TRBV30 and TRBJ2-5; D is unresolved. From germline, CDR1 is GTSNPN and CDR2 SVGIG (reference sequence). V was trimmed by 0 bases and J by 3 bases, leaving 8 bases between them. The CDR3 spans 13 residues. Written as DNA, the CDR3 is TGTGCCTGGAGTGTATGGGCAGAAGAGACCCAGTACTTC. Encoded protein: CAWSVWAEETQYF.

V usage is TRBV10-1 and J usage is TRBJ2-1; possibly TRBD2 for D (6 bases). Germline assignment: CDR1 WNHNN and CDR2 SYGVQD (reference sequence). This CDR3 has 12 amino acids. Trimming cost V 10 bases and J 9 bases, with 16 bases left between them. This chain's CDR3 is CATGRDSGEQFF. Written as DNA, the CDR3 is TGCGCCACCGGAAGGGACTCCGGTGAGCAGTTCTTC.

Here the CDR3 DNA reads TGCGCCAGCAGTGCGTTAAGGGAGCCCGGCACAGATACGCAGTATTTT. It specifies CASSALREPGTDTQYF. The chain has TRBV10-2 and TRBJ2-3; D possibly corresponds to TRBD2 (5 bases). CDR3 length equals 16 residues. V was pared by 4 bases and J by 1 base, with 15 bases between. Germline-derived CDR1 and CDR2 are WSHSY and SAAADI.

The DNA of the CDR3 is TGTGCCAGCAGTTCCACAGGGGTAAACAACGAGCAGTACTTC. Translation: CASSSTGVNNEQYF. This chain links TRBV25-1 with TRBJ2-7; 7 bases fit TRBD1. Germline V gives CDR1 MGHDK, CDR2 SYGVNS. The CDR3 length is 14 residues. Losses at the gene ends were 5 bases for V and 5 bases for J; bases not matched to a gene: 9.

This chain uses TRBV7-8 with TRBJ2-1, with D possibly being TRBD1 or TRBD2 (5 bases each). Germline loops: CDR1 SGHVS, CDR2 FQNEAQ. V lost 6 bases to trimming and J lost 0 bases, with 9 bases between them. The CDR3 has 14 residues. The CDR3 coding sequence is TGTGCCAGCAGAGAGAGGGGCTCCTACAATGAGCAGTTCTTC. Protein: CASRERGSYNEQFF.

The chain carries TRBV7-2 and TRBJ2-2, with 9 bases lining up with TRBD2. The CDR3 runs 17 residues. The junction had 14 bases not matched to a gene; V was cut back by 5 bases and J by 7 bases. Germline lookup yields CDR1 SGHTA and CDR2 FQGNSA. The CDR3 DNA is TGTGCCAGCAGCCTGCGCGGGAGGGCCGAAGCTGGCGGGGAGCTGTTTTTT. This codes for CASSLRGRAEAGGELFF.

The V and J genes are TRBV5-1 and TRBJ2-1; 14 nucleotides align to TRBD2. J gave up 0 bases and V 3 bases, and 8 bases lay outside the gene matches. The CDR3 is 19 residues long. CDR1 SGHRS and CDR2 YFSETQ come from the germline V gene. The CDR3 region has the DNA TGCGCCAGCAGCTCCCGGACTAGCGGGGGGTCGAGCTCCTACAATGAGCAGTTCTTC. Its protein product is CASSSRTSGGSSSYNEQFF.

V usage is TRBV15 and J usage is TRBJ1-5; unclear D gene. V lost 1 base, J lost 5 bases, and 15 bases lay in between. From germline, CDR1 is LNHNV and CDR2 YYDKDF (reference sequence). The CDR3 is made up of 16 amino acids. In DNA form, the CDR3 reads TGTGCCACCAGCAGAGGTGGCCCTCCTGAGGATCAGCCCCAGCATTTT. Protein sequence: CATSRGGPPEDQPQHF.

This chain links TRBV6-6 with TRBJ2-7; TRBD2 is a possible D gene (5 bases). Per germline, CDR1 MNHNY and CDR2 SVGAGI (reference sequence). The length of the CDR3 is 12 residues. Trimming shortened V by 8 bases and J by 0 bases, and 8 bases separated the two germline ends. CDR3 in amino acids: CASRSGSYEQYF. CDR3 nucleotide sequence: TGTGCCAGCCGGAGCGGCTCCTACGAGCAGTACTTC.

The chain employs TRBV18 and TRBJ1-1; the match to TRBD1 covers 7 bases. Germline V gene lookup returns CDR1 KGHSH and CDR2 LQKENI. J lost 8 bases, V lost 2 bases, and 5 bases had no gene match. CDR3 length: 13 amino acids. In DNA form, the CDR3 reads TGTGCCAGCTCACCATTAGGGGGCCACGAAGCTTTCTTT. Translation: CASSPLGGHEAFF.

This chain's CDR3 is CASSPSGGNTGELFF. Here the CDR3 DNA reads TGCGCCAGCAGCCCCAGCGGGGGGAACACCGGGGAGCTGTTTTTT. The chain combines TRBV4-1 with TRBJ2-2; 8 bases match TRBD2. CDR1 and CDR2 (germline): MGHRA, YSYEKL. V was pared by 4 bases and J by 1 base, with 2 bases of the junction left unmatched. The CDR3 totals 15 residues.

This chain joins TRBV6-6 and TRBJ2-3; weak D call: TRBD2 (6 bases). Germline V lookup: CDR1 MNHNY, CDR2 SVGAGI (reference sequence). The CDR3 runs 15 residues. The V end was cut by 0 bases, the J end by 0 bases, with 7 bases between. CDR3: CASSYSGGSTDTQYF. CDR3 in DNA: TGTGCCAGCAGTTACTCGGGGGGAAGCACAGATACGCAGTATTTT.

This rearrangement joins TRBV9 to TRBJ2-7, with no clear D. The CDR3 length is 14 residues. The germline V and J ends were trimmed by 0 bases and 5 bases, with 12 bases remaining between them. Germline V gene lookup returns CDR1 SGDLS and CDR2 YYNGEE. The CDR3 DNA reads TGTGCCAGCAGCGTAGTCGGAAAAAGAAACGAGCAGTACTTC. This codes for CASSVVGKRNEQYF. Variable domain in full (rest from reference TRBV9 and TRBJ2-7): DSGVTQTPKHLITATGQRVTLRCSPRSGDLSVYWYQQSLDQGLQFLIQYYNGEERAKGNILERFSAQQFPDLHSELNLSSLELGDSALYFCASSVVGKRNEQYFGPGTRLTVT.

V and J are TRBV10-1 and TRBJ2-5, with D hard to call. The V gene lost 3 bases and the J gene lost 5 bases, with 13 bases spanning the gap. The CDR3 has 14 residues. Germline V gives CDR1 WNHNN, CDR2 SYGVQD (reference sequence). The CDR3 coding sequence is TGCGCCAGCAGTGAATACGATCACGGGGAGACCCAGTACTTC. It specifies CASSEYDHGETQYF.

This chain links TRBV4-1 with TRBJ2-3, with D tentatively TRBD1 (6 bases). This CDR3 is built from 13 residues. Trimming stripped 5 bases from V and 7 bases from J, with 13 bases between. Per germline, CDR1 MGHRA and CDR2 YSYEKL. DNA of the CDR3: TGCGCCAGCAGCTCAATACAGGGAAATACGCAGTATTTT. Its translation: CASSSIQGNTQYF.

The chain joins TRBV3-1 (or the pseudogene TRBV3-2) to TRBJ2-1; TRBD2 agrees at 8 bases. With V trimmed by 0 bases and J by 13 bases, 11 bases remained unmatched. The CDR3 extends over 15 amino acids. Germline CDR1 reads LGHDT; CDR2 reads YNNKEL (reference sequence). CDR3 DNA: TGTGCCAGCAGCCAAGAGGGTTCAGCGGGAGTCATACAGTTCTTC. Its translation: CASSQEGSAGVIQFF.

V and J are TRBV18 and TRBJ1-1; D is perhaps TRBD1 (5 bases). Germline CDR1 is KGHSH and CDR2 is LQKENI. The CDR3 spans 14 residues. V was trimmed by 1 base and J by 6 bases, leaving 12 bases between them. CDR3 nucleotides: TGTGCCAGCTCACCACAAACAGGTGGCTCTGAAGCTTTCTTT. Amino acid sequence: CASSPQTGGSEAFF.

The gene calls are TRBV9 and TRBJ1-1; D may be TRBD1 (6 bases). This CDR3 has 14 residues. CDR1 is SGDLS, CDR2 YYNGEE, per germline. The V end was cut by 4 bases, the J end by 5 bases, with 15 bases between. In nucleotides, the CDR3 is TGTGCCAGCAGCCAGGGGAGGGGGTGGACTGAAGCTTTCTTT. Translated: CASSQGRGWTEAFF.

The V gene is TRBV13, the J gene TRBJ1-1; D not certain. V was trimmed by 3 bases and J by 0 bases, leaving 8 bases between them. This CDR3 is built from 14 residues. Germline CDR1 PRHDT, CDR2 FYEKMQ (reference sequence). The CDR3 sequence: CASSLQPMNTEAFF. Written as DNA, the CDR3 is TGTGCCAGCAGCTTGCAGCCGATGAACACTGAAGCTTTCTTT.

This chain connects TRBV10-1 to TRBJ2-3; TRBD1 aligns across 7 bases. The ends lost 11 bases at V and 0 bases at J; junction bases unmatched: 8. CDR1 and CDR2 (germline): WNHNN, SYGVQD (reference sequence). The length of the CDR3 is 14 residues. The CDR3: CAGLQGRSTDTQYF. CDR3 bases: TGCGCCGGGCTACAGGGGCGTAGCACAGATACGCAGTATTTT.

A word on this clone: The DNA is left out, because the CDR3 cannot be placed on it with certainty; the CDR3 is given as TCRdb lists it. The rearrangement joins TRBV21-1 to TRBJ2-4; whether TRBD2, the table's D call, matches the DNA was not checked. TRBV21-1 is a pseudogene. The CDR3 has 16 residues if both end residues are counted. Here the CDR3 reads CASTEVGAGAKNIQYF.

The chain combines TRBV4-1 with TRBJ2-1; TRBD2 might be the D (6 bases). Trimming took off 2 bases at V and 10 bases at J, with 6 bases between the two ends. Germline V gives CDR1 MGHRA, CDR2 YSYEKL. The CDR3 has 11 residues. The CDR3 region is CASSQTSEQFF. The CDR3, as DNA: TGCGCCAGCAGCCAAACTAGCGAGCAGTTCTTC.

The CDR3 DNA reads as TGTGCTAGTGGTTTGAAAGGGACTGAAGCTTTCTTT. Its protein is CASGLKGTEAFF. This chain uses TRBV12-5 with TRBJ1-1, with D unresolved. CDR1 LGHNT and CDR2 FRNRAP come from the germline V gene. The CDR3 contains 12 residues. V lost 2 bases to trimming and J lost 5 bases, with 6 bases between them. Together with reference TRBV12-5 and TRBJ1-1, the CDR3 gives the full variable domain: DARVTQTPRHKVTEMGQEVTMRCQPILGHNTVFWYRQTMMQGLELLAYFRNRAPLDDSGMPKDRFSAEMPDATLATLKIQPSEPRDSAVYFCASGLKGTEAFFGQGTRLTVV.

The chain combines TRBV19 with TRBJ2-1, with TRBD1 matching 9 bases. The germline CDR1 and CDR2 sequences are LNHDA and SQIVND (reference sequence). The V and J ends lost 5 bases and 5 bases, in that order; junction bases with no gene match: 4. The CDR3 is made up of 14 amino acids. The DNA of the CDR3 is TGTGCCAGTAGTTACAGGGGGCCCCACAATGAGCAGTTCTTC. Translated: CASSYRGPHNEQFF.

The CDR3 bases are TGCGCCAGCAGCCAGATGGCGGCCAGCACAGATACGCAGTATTTT. This codes for CASSQMAASTDTQYF. The chain employs TRBV4-1 and TRBJ2-3; no reliable D call. CDR1 and CDR2 (germline): MGHRA, YSYEKL. V was clipped by 3 bases and J by 0 bases, with 10 bases between them. The CDR3 is made up of 15 amino acids.